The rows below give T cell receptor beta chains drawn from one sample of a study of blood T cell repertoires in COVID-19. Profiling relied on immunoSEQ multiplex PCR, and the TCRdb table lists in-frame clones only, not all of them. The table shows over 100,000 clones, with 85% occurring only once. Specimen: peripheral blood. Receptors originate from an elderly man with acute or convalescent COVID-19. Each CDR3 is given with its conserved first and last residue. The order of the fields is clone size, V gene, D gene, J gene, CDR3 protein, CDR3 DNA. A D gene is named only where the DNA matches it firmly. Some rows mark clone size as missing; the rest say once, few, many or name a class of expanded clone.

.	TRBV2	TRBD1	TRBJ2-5	CASSFNRDSETQYF	TGTGCCAGCAGTTTTAACCGGGACAGTGAGACCCAGTACTTC
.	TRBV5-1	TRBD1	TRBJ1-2	CASSLRPGQPNYGYTF	TGCGCCAGCAGCCTCCGCCCGGGACAGCCGAACTATGGCTACACCTTC
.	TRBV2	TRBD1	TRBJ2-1	CASSPRPLTGGTSYNEQFF	TGTGCCAGCAGCCCCAGACCCCTAACAGGGGGCACATCCTACAATGAGCAGTTCTTC
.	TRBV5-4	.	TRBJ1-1	CASSVGSGEMAEAFF	TGTGCCAGCAGCGTAGGGTCGGGGGAGATGGCTGAAGCTTTCTTT
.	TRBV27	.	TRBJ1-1	CASRNRVQNTEAFF	TGTGCCAGCAGGAACAGGGTGCAGAACACTGAAGCTTTCTTT
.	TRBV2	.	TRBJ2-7	CASKMEASYEQYF	TGTGCCAGCAAGATGGAGGCTTCCTACGAGCAGTACTTC
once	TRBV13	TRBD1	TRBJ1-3	CASRDRGPGNTIYF	TGTGCCAGCAGGGACAGGGGGCCTGGAAACACCATATATTTT
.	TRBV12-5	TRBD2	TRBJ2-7	CASGPGTSGGNEQYF	TGTGCTAGTGGCCCTGGGACTAGCGGGGGAAACGAGCAGTACTTC
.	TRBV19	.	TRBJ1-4	CASRDRTPSNEKLFF	TGTGCCAGTAGAGACAGGACGCCTAGTAATGAAAAACTGTTTTTT
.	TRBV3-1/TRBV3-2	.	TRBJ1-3	CASSQERRNTIYF	TGTGCCAGCAGCCAAGAGCGTCGAAACACCATATATTTT
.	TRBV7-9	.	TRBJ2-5	CASSQRSPETQYF	TGTGCCAGCAGCCAACGGTCCCCAGAGACCCAGTACTTC
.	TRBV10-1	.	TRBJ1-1	CASSPKSEAFF	TGCGCCAGCAGCCCCAAATCTGAAGCTTTCTTT
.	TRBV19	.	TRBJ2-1	CASSLGGGVNNEQFF	TGTGCCAGTAGCTTAGGGGGGGGCGTTAACAATGAGCAGTTCTTC
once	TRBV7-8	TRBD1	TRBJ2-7	CASSTRDRSSSYEQYF	TGTGCCAGCAGCACTCGGGACAGGTCAAGCTCCTACGAGCAGTACTTC
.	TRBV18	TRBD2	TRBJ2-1	CASSPGTSGGNEQFF	TGTGCCAGCTCACCAGGGACTAGCGGGGGAAATGAGCAGTTCTTC
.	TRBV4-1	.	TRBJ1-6	CASSQEWGEGSPLHF	TGCGCCAGCAGCCAAGAATGGGGGGAGGGATCACCCCTCCACTTT
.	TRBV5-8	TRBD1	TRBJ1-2	CASSPQGLDGYTF	TGTGCCAGCAGCCCACAGGGGTTGGATGGCTACACCTTC
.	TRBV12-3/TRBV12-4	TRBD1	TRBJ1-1	CASRQEQGSEAFF	TGTGCCAGCAGGCAAGAACAGGGGTCTGAAGCTTTCTTT
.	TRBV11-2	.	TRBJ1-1	CASSHGGLNTEAFF	TGTGCCAGCAGCCATGGGGGCCTGAACACTGAAGCTTTCTTT
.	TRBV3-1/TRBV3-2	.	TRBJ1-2	CASSQDLGSGAGYTF	TGTGCCAGCAGCCAAGATTTGGGAAGTGGGGCTGGCTACACCTTC
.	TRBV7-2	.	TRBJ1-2	CASSFTAGGGYYGYTF	TGTGCCAGCAGCTTTACCGCCGGGGGAGGGTACTATGGCTACACCTTC
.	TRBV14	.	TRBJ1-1	CASSRDLNTEAFF	TGTGCCAGCAGCCGAGACTTGAACACTGAAGCTTTCTTT
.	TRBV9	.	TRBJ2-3	CASRESTDTQYF	TGTGCCAGCAGGGAGAGCACAGATACGCAGTATTTT
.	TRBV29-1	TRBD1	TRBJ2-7	CSANQGAYEQYF	TGCAGCGCCAATCAGGGGGCCTACGAGCAGTACTTC
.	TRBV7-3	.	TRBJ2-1	CASSSQRVRTYNEQFF	TGTGCCAGCAGCTCCCAGCGGGTCCGAACCTACAATGAGCAGTTCTTC
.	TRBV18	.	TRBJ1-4	CASFRDFNEKLFF	TGTGCCAGTTTCAGGGACTTCAATGAAAAACTGTTTTTT
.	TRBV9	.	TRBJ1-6	CASSVHAGQPNSPLHF	TGTGCCAGCAGCGTACATGCCGGACAGCCGAATTCACCCCTCCACTTT
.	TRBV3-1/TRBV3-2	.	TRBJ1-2	CASSQGAGLNYGYTF	TGTGCCAGCAGCCAGGGAGCCGGACTGAACTATGGCTACACCTTC
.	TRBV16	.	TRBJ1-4	CASSQSARALFF	TGTGCCAGCAGCCAATCGGCCAGGGCACTGTTTTTT
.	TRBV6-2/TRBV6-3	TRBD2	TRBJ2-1	CASSFLISGGTYNEQFF	TGTGCCAGCAGTTTCCTCATTAGCGGGGGTACCTACAATGAGCAGTTCTTC
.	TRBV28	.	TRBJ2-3	CASSLPQGGNTQYF	TGTGCCAGCAGTTTACCCCAGGGGGGAAATACGCAGTATTTT
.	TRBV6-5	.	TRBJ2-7	CASTGGSTYEQYF	TGTGCCAGCACTGGCGGCAGTACCTACGAGCAGTACTTC
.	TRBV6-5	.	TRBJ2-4	CASSYREGAVQYF	TGTGCCAGCAGTTACCGGGAGGGGGCGGTTCAGTACTTC
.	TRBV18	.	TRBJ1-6	CASSPFGQNTNSPLHF	TGTGCCAGCTCACCCTTCGGACAGAACACAAATTCACCCCTCCACTTT
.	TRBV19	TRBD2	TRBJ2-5	CASSIGLAGGQETQYF	TGTGCCAGTAGTATTGGTCTAGCGGGGGGCCAAGAGACCCAGTACTTC
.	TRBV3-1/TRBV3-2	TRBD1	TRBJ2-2	CASSPRQGVGELFF	TGTGCCAGCAGCCCTCGACAGGGAGTCGGGGAGCTGTTTTTT
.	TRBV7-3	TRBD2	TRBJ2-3	CASSPRRGGTDTQYF	TGTGCCAGCAGCCCACGTCGGGGGGGGACAGATACGCAGTATTTT
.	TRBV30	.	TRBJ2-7	CAWNPRGLSYEQYF	TGTGCCTGGAACCCGAGGGGGTTGAGCTACGAGCAGTACTTC
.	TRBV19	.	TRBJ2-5	CASSIFEGRETQYF	TGTGCCAGTAGTATCTTTGAGGGCCGGGAGACCCAGTACTTC
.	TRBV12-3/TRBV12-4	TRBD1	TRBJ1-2	CASTGQGSGYTF	TGTGCCAGCACGGGACAGGGGAGCGGCTACACCTTC
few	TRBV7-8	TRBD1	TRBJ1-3	CASSGRDRGFDTIYF	TGTGCCAGCAGCGGGCGGGACAGAGGATTCGACACCATATATTTT
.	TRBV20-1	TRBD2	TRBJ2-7	CSASAGVNEQYF	TGCAGTGCTAGTGCGGGGGTCAACGAGCAGTACTTC
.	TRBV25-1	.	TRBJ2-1	CASAVFGMSSNEQFF	TGTGCCAGCGCGGTATTCGGGATGAGTTCCAATGAGCAGTTCTTC
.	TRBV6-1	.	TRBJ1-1	CASSEIGQSFF	TGTGCCAGCAGTGAAATCGGACAGAGTTTCTTT
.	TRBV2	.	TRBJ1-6	CASRDFHGRDSPLHF	TGTGCCAGCAGAGACTTCCATGGGAGGGATTCACCCCTCCACTTT
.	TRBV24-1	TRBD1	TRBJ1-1	CATQGAMNTEAFF	TGTGCCACCCAGGGGGCGATGAACACTGAAGCTTTCTTT
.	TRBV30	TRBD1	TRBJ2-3	CACLLGQGGTDTQYF	TGTGCCTGTCTTCTGGGACAGGGGGGAACAGATACGCAGTATTTT
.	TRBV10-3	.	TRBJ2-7	CATAQGSYEQYF	TGTGCCACGGCGCAGGGATCCTACGAGCAGTACTTC
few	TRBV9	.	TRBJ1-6	CASSVDRWAPLHF	TGTGCCAGCAGCGTAGATCGATGGGCGCCCCTCCACTTT
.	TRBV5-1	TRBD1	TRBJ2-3	CASRQGAETDTQYF	TGCGCCAGTCGACAGGGGGCAGAGACAGATACGCAGTATTTT
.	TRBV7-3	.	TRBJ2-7	CASSSTGGYEQYF	TGTGCCAGCAGCTCAACCGGGGGCTACGAGCAGTACTTC
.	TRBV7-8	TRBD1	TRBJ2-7	CASRWDRGYEQYF	TGTGCCAGCAGATGGGACAGGGGGTACGAGCAGTACTTC
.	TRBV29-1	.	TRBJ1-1	CSLTMGQMNTEAFF	TGCAGCCTTACGATGGGGCAGATGAACACTGAAGCTTTCTTT
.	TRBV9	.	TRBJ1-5	CASSHSGSQPQHF	TGTGCCAGCAGCCACAGCGGGTCTCAGCCCCAGCATTTT
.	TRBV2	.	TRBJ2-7	CASSGTPTPYEQYF	TGTGCCAGCAGTGGTACTCCTACCCCCTACGAGCAGTACTTC